Presented here are 8 T cell receptor beta chains from one specimen sequenced in a study of cytomegalovirus exposure and HLA in healthy donors. The PCR had 60 Vbeta and 13 Jbeta primers. This table comes from immunoSEQ multiplex PCR, and its TCRdb copy is limited to in-frame clones, with some not included. This repertoire shows a few hundred thousand clones, about 70% found once; its top ten account for 1.8%. What was sequenced was PBMCs. The receptors derive from a woman aged 30 to 39 in good health and CMV-seronegative.

V and J are TRBV11-1 and TRBJ2-7, with D uncertain. Trimming removed 1 base at V and 3 bases at J, with 10 bases between. The CDR3 is 14 residues long. The germline V gene has CDR1 SGHAT and CDR2 FQDESV (reference sequence). The CDR3 loop is CASSLVVSDYEQYF. In nucleotides, the CDR3 is TGTGCCAGCAGCTTAGTCGTCAGCGACTACGAGCAGTACTTC.

The chain has TRBV29-1 and TRBJ1-2, with D possibly TRBD1 on 6 matching bases. The ends were cut back, 7 bases at V and 2 bases at J, with 17 bases in the middle. Looked up from germline, CDR1 is SQVTM and CDR2 is ANQGSEA. This CDR3 region has 14 residues. The CDR3 DNA sequence: TGCAGCGCCCTAACAGGGTGGGACAACTATGGCTACACCTTC. Its protein is CSALTGWDNYGYTF.

This rearrangement joins TRBV23-1 to TRBJ1-6; D is uncertain. TRBV23-1 is an ORF for which the function is uncertain. V was pared by 4 bases and J by 12 bases, with 28 bases between. The CDR3 sequence is 18 residues long. CDR3 residues: CASSLNRRICLERGPLHF. DNA for the CDR3: TGCGCCAGCAGTCTAAATAGGCGCATCTGCCTCGAGCGGGGACCCCTCCACTTT.

A single count supports this clone. This chain links TRBV4-2 with TRBJ2-2; TRBD1 agrees at 11 bases. The CDR3 consists of 14 residues. Trimming at V came to 3 bases and at J to 6 bases, leaving 0 bases not matched to a gene. CDR1 and CDR2 (germline): LGHNA, YNFKEQ. The CDR3 bases are TGTGCCAGCAGCCAGGACAGGGGGCCCGGGGAGCTGTTTTTT. This encodes CASSQDRGPGELFF.

This clone was seen a handful of times. V is TRBV30 and J is TRBJ2-3; D is perhaps TRBD1 (5 bases). Trimming cost V 3 bases and J 5 bases, with 6 bases left between them. The CDR3 sequence is 11 residues long. Germline loops: CDR1 GTSNPN, CDR2 SVGIG (reference sequence). Here the CDR3 reads CAWSREDTQYF. CDR3 in DNA: TGTGCCTGGAGCAGGGAAGATACGCAGTATTTT.

Points on this clone: One junction end disagrees with the germline gene, perhaps due to a read error. V is TRBV5-6 and J is TRBJ1-3, with D possibly matching TRBD1 (6 bases). The CDR3 extends over 12 amino acids. Germline values: CDR1 SGHDT, CDR2 YYEEEE. The CDR3 sequence is CASSMGAGVGHF. The CDR3 nucleotides read TGTGCCAGCAGTATGGGGGCAGGGGTCGGACATTTT.

The chain is built from TRBV7-3 and TRBJ2-2, with a weak D call TRBD2 (6 bases). The V end was cut by 5 bases, the J end by 6 bases, with 28 bases between. The CDR3 is 19 residues long. Germline V gene data show CDR1 as SGHTA and CDR2 as FQGTGA. The DNA of the CDR3 is TGTGCCAGCAGCCAGACCGATTGGAGGGCGGGTGGATCTGCCGGGGAGCTGTTTTTT. The encoded protein is CASSQTDWRAGGSAGELFF.

V usage is TRBV27 and J usage is TRBJ2-4; 7 bases map to TRBD1. CDR3 length: 14 residues. The J segment lost 5 bases and the V segment lost 7 bases, leaving 8 bases of the junction unmatched. CDR1 and CDR2 (germline): MNHEY, SMNVEV (reference sequence). Here the CDR3 reads CASNTLGQQNIQYF. CDR3 in DNA: TGTGCCAGCAATACCCTGGGACAGCAAAACATTCAGTACTTC.